This T cell receptor (beta chain) stems from a study of OX40 agonist ivuxolimab in advanced cancers. A note on the overall study: Ivuxolimab was an agonistic, fully human IgG2 monoclonal antibody directed against OX40 (CD134), a costimulatory receptor. Intravenous ivuxolimab was administered to patients every 2 weeks at six dose levels: 0.01, 0.1, 0.3, 1.5, 3 and 10 mg/kg. Of the roughly 51 patients in dose escalation, about 19 had hepatocellular carcinoma, some 15 had melanoma, 9 had renal cell carcinoma and 9 had head and neck cancer. The dose-escalation cohort was about 83% male with a mean age of about 60 years, ranging from roughly 23 to 90. Patients were allowed to have had prior anti-PD-1, anti-PD-L1 or anti-CTLA-4 therapy, and roughly 40% of the dose-escalation patients had previously received checkpoint inhibitors. Partial responses occurred in three dose-escalation patients: two with cutaneous melanoma and one with hepatocellular carcinoma. The point of sequencing TCRbeta in the periphery was to test whether ivuxolimab changed TCR sequence diversity and drove clonal T-cell expansion. The paper describes the monotherapy dose-escalation part (N of about 47 patients) of the phase I trial of ivuxolimab.

What the study reported, not specific to this receptor: After ivuxolimab, expanded clones were on average more numerous among CD8+ T cells than among CD4+ T cells. Partial responders in the 0.1-3.0 mg/kg groups had among the lowest normalized peripheral clonal expansion, especially among CD8+ T cells. At doses of 0.1 to 3.0 mg/kg, clonal expansion of both CD4+ and CD8+ blood T cells was observed from baseline to week 6. Antigen specificity was not determined for the clonally expanded peripheral T cells. Low levels of normalized T-cell clonal expansion were also seen in some patients who did not respond.

Details on this clone: There is no known antigen for this receptor. No base quality information exists; no much larger clone differs at one position.

The junction shows trimming of 3 bases on V and 1 base on J, and the gene matches do not reach 8 bases of it. For CDR1 and CDR2, the germline V gene lists MDHEN and SYDVKM. The CDR3, from cysteine to phenylalanine, totals 17 residues. Just CDR3 DNA is preserved here, 51 bases in frame from base 1. Patients with a history of autoimmune disease or receiving systemic immunosuppression were excluded from the trial. Peripheral blood for TCR sequencing was drawn from every dose cohort at baseline, at cycle 4 day 1 and at cycle 7 day 1. The samples were taken from a phase I, first-in-human, multicenter, open-label dose-escalation trial of ivuxolimab. Adults with locally advanced or metastatic melanoma, renal cell, hepatocellular, or head and neck squamous cell carcinoma were enrolled in the trial. Before TCR sequencing, CD4+ T cells and CD8+ T cells were sorted from peripheral blood as separate populations.

For sequencing of the TCRbeta CDR3 region, genomic DNA was extracted from the sorted cells. The immunoSEQ Assay was used for sequencing of TCRbeta CDR3 regions. As stored in TCRdb, this immuneACCESS dataset retains in-frame rearrangements with V and J assigned. A fraction of the clones does not appear; measured against another copy, unresolved V genes explain less than half of the discrepancy, and the remainder lacks a known reason. A total of fewer than 60,000 clones appear in this sample, approximately 90% of them only once. About 0.8% of the sample lies in the top ten. Sequenced here: CD4+ or CD8+ T cells sorted from blood, sampled in a trial of the OX40 agonist ivuxolimab. The sequence links TRBV28 to TRBJ2-5; TRBD2 fits 10 bases in the junction. The sequence was collected from an adult with an advanced solid tumor such as melanoma, head and neck, liver or kidney cancer. The CDR3 region: CASSLGLAGVFQETQYF. The DNA sequence reads TGTGCCAGCAGTTTGGGGCTAGCGGGAGTATTCCAAGAGACCCAGTACTTC.